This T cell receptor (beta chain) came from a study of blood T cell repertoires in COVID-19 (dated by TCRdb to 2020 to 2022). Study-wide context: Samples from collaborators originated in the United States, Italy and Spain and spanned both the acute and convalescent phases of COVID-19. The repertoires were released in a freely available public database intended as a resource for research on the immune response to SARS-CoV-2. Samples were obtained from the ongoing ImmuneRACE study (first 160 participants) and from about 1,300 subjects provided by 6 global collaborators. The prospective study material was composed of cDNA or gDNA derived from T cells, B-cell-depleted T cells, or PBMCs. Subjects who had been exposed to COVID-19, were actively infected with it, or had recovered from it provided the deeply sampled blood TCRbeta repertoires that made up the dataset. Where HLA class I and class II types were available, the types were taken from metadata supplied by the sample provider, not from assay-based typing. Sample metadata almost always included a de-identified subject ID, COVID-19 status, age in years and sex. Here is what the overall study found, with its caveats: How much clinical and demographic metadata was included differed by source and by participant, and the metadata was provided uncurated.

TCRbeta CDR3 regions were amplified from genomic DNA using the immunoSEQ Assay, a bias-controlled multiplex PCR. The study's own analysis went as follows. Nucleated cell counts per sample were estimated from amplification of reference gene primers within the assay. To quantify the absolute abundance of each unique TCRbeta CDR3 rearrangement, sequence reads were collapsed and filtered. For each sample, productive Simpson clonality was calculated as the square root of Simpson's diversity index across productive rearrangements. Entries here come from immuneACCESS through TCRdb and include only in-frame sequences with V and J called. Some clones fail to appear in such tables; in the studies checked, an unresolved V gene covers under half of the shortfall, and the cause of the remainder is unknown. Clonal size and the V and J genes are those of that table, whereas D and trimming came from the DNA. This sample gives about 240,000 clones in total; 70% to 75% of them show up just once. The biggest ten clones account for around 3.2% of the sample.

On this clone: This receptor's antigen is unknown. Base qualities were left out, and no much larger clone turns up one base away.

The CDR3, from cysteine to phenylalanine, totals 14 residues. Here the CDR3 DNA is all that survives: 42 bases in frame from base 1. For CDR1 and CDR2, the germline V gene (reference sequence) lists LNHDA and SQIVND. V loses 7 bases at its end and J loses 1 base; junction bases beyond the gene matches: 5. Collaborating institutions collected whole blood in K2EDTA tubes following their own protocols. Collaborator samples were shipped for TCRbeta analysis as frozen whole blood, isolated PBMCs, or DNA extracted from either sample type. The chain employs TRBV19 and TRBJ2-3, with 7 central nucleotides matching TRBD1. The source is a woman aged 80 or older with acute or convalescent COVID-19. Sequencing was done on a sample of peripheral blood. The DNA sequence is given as TGTGCCAGTAAGCACAGGGGAGGCACAGATACGCAGTATTTT. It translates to CASKHRGGTDTQYF.